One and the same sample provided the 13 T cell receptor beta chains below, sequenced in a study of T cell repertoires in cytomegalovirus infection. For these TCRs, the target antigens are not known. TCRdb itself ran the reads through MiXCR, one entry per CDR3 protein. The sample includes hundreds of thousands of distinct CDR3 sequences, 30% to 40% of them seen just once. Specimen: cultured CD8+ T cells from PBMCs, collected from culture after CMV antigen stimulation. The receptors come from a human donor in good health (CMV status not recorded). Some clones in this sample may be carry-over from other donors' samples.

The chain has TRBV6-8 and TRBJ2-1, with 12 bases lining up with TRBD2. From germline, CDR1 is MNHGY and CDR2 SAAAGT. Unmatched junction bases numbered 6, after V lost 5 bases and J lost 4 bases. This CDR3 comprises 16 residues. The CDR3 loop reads CASSATSGGFYNEQFF. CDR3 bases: TGTGCCAGCAGTGCGACTAGCGGGGGTTTTTACAATGAGCAGTTCTTC.

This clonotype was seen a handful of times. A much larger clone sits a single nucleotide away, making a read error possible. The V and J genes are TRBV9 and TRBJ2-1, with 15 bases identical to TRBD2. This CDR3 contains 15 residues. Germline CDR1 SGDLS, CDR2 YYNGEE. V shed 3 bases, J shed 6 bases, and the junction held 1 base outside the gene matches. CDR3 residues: CASSGTSGGANEQFF. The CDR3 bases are TGTGCCAGCAGCGGGACTAGCGGGGGGGCCAATGAGCAGTTCTTC.

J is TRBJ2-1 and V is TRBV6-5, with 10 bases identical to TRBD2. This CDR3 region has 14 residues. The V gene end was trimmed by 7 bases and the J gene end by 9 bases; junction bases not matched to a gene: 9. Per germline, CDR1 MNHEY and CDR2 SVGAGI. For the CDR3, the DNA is TGTGCCAGCAATCCCCTAGCGGGGGCTATTGAGCAGTTCTTC. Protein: CASNPLAGAIEQFF.

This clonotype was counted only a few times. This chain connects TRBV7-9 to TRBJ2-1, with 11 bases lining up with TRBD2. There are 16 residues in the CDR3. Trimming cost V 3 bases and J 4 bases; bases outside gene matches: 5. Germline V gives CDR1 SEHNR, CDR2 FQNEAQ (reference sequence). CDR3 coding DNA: TGTGCCAGCAGCTTTTCTAGCGGGGGGCCTTACAATGAGCAGTTCTTC. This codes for CASSFSSGGPYNEQFF.

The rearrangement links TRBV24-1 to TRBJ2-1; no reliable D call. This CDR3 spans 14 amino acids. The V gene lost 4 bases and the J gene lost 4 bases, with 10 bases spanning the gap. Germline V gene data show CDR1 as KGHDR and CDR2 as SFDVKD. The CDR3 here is CATSEGWNYNEQFF. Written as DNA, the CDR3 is TGTGCCACCAGTGAGGGGTGGAATTACAATGAGCAGTTCTTC.

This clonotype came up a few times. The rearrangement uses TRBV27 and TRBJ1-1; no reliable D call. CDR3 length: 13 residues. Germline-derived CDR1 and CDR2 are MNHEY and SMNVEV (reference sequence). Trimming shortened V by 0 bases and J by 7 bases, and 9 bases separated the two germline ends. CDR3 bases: TGTGCCAGCAGTTTATCGTTAGACCTTGAAGCTTTCTTT. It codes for CASSLSLDLEAFF.

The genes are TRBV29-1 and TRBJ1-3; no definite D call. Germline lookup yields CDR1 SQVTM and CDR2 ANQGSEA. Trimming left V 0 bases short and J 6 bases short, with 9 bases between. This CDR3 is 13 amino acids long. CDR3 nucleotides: TGCAGCGTTGAAGATTGGGCGGAAAACACCATATATTTT. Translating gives CSVEDWAENTIYF.

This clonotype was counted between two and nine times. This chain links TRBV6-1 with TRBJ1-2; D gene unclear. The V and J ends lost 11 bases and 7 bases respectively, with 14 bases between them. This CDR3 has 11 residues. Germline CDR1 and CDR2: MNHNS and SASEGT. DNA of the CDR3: TGTGCCTGTATCGGAATCGGTGGCTACACCTTC. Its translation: CACIGIGGYTF.

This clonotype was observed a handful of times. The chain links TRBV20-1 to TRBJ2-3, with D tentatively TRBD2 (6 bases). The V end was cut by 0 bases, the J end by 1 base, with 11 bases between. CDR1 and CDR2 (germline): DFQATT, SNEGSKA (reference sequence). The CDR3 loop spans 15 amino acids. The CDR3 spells CSARDYLARTDTQYF. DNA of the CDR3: TGCAGTGCTAGAGATTACCTAGCGCGCACAGATACGCAGTATTTT.

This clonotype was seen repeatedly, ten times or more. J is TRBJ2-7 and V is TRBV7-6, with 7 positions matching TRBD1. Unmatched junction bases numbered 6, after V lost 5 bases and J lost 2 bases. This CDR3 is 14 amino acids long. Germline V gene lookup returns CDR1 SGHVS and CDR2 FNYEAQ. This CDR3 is CASSPGTAAYEQYF. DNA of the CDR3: TGTGCCAGCAGCCCAGGGACAGCTGCCTACGAGCAGTACTTC. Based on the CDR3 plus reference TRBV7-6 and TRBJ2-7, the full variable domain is GAGVSQSPRYKVTKRGQDVALRCDPISGHVSLYWYRQALGQGPEFLTYFNYEAQQDKSGLPNDRFSAERPEGSISTLTIQRTEQRDSAMYRCASSPGTAAYEQYFGPGTRLTVT.

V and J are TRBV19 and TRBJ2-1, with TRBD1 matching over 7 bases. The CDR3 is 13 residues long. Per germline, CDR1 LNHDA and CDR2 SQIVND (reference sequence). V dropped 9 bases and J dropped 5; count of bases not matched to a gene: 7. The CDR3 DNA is TGTGCCAGCGGCGACAGGGATCACAATGAGCAGTTCTTC. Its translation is CASGDRDHNEQFF.

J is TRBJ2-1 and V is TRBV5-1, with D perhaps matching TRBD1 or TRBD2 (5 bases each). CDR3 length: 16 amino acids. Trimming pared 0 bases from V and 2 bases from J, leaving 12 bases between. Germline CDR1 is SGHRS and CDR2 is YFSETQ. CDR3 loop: CASSLGRDHPYNEQFF. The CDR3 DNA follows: TGCGCCAGCAGCTTGGGTCGGGACCATCCCTACAATGAGCAGTTCTTC. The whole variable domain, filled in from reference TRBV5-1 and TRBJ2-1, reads KAGVTQTPRYLIKTRGQQVTLSCSPISGHRSVSWYQQTPGQGLQFLFEYFSETQRNKGNFPGRFSGRQFSNSRSEMNVSTLELGDSALYLCASSLGRDHPYNEQFFGPGTRLTVL.

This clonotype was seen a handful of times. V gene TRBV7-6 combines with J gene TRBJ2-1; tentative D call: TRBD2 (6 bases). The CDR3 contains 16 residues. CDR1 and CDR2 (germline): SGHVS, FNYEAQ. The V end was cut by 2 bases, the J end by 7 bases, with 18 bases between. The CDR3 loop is CASSLTPGVPGNEQFF. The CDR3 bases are TGTGCCAGCAGCTTAACGCCGGGGGTCCCGGGGAATGAGCAGTTCTTC.